This T cell receptor (beta chain) was found in a study of Graves' ophthalmopathy and Graves' hyperthyroidism (dated by TCRdb to the late 2010s). Broadly, across the study: Peripheral blood samples were taken at the time of initial diagnosis, before any treatment was given. In five or six hyperthyroidism patients, the T-cell repertoire of thyroid tissue was compared with the T-cell repertoire of blood. TCR beta repertoire signatures were used to distinguish Graves' ophthalmopathy from Graves' hyperthyroidism and to predict progression to ophthalmopathy. In total, 120 to 150 blood samples were TCR-sequenced: 40 to 45 ophthalmopathy, around 75 hyperthyroidism and 17 hyperthyroidism-to-ophthalmopathy patients. The 100 discovery patients were divided at random into training and test sets in a 7:3 ratio. To explore V-J signatures that separate ophthalmopathy from hyperthyroidism, a discovery set of about a hundred patients was enrolled, consisting of under 50 with ophthalmopathy and fewer than 60 with stable hyperthyroidism. Following sample collection, hyperthyroidism patients were given methimazole at a starting dose of 30 mg daily, and ophthalmopathy patients were given high-dose intravenous methylprednisolone. An independent validation cohort was composed of some 19 hyperthyroidism patients and 17 patients who later progressed from hyperthyroidism to ophthalmopathy. The paper's findings and limits, for the study overall: Among expanded thyroid clonotypes with frequency above 0.001, most also showed up in blood, which suggests that blood repertoires may reflect the thyroid immune response. In validation, the model predicted ophthalmopathy progression with about 71% sensitivity and approximately 78% specificity; more than ten predicted patients were CT-confirmed with GO in a median of around 6 months. Sample size was not statistically predetermined, and group allocation was not concealed from the investigators. In cross-validation, the 13-signature model distinguished ophthalmopathy from stable hyperthyroidism with around 86% sensitivity and 81% to 82% specificity, while in the test set the corresponding values were 80% and 75%.

There are 14 amino acids in the CDR3, from cysteine to phenylalanine inclusive. Only the CDR3 DNA stays, 42 bases, in frame from base 1. Trimming removed 6 bases from V and 5 bases from J, leaving 16 bases between the germline ends. For repertoire sequencing, the TCR beta CDR3 regions were amplified from RNA transcripts. The first round was an RT-PCR using HTBI primers with the Qiagen OneStep RT-PCR kit, and this first round was followed by a second-round multiplex PCR, then size selection and purification. Libraries were sequenced on an Illumina HiSeq2000 using paired-end 100 bp reads. Per the authors' processing: SOAPnuke was used to process the reads, removing any read that contained adapters or uncalled bases, had a mean Phred below 15, or lacked an exact match to the constant primer or identifier. COPE v1.2.5 was used to merge the high-quality paired reads. Each unique nucleotide sequence was treated as a clonotype, and MiTCR v1.1 was used to align the clonotypes to the IMGT TRB V, D and J references. Analysis was restricted to V-J combinations with a frequency above 0.0001, which covered just over 98% of repertoires. For each V-J combination, a TCR clonal expansion and chaos score was defined as the ratio of F50 clonal expansion to chaos observed in the TCRdist matrix. Welch's t-statistics and random forest were used to narrow the features down to more than 10 V-J combinations, which were then fed into a naive Bayes classifier. Thyroid-blood repertoire similarity was quantified with the Morisita-Horn index. The public reads were run again by TCRdb, first through fastp at Q25 and then through MiXCR, and only productive beta chains were kept. A single entry per CDR3 protein holds the most common genes and DNA from its merged rows. Here the V and J calls rest on TCRdb's processing, not on the authors' analysis. A total of hundreds of thousands of distinct CDR3 sequences appear in this sample, 22% of them only once. The top ten constitute approximately 6.9% of the sample.

A patient counted as having stable hyperthyroidism if there was no progression to ophthalmopathy within 18 months of follow-up. Hyperthyroidism patients were newly diagnosed, were aged 18 to 65 years, and had a disease duration under 2 months. Anyone with other autoimmune diseases, uncontrolled infections, pregnancy or lactation was excluded from the study. Diagnosis was based on clinical symptoms, serum thyroxine, TRAb, thyroid ultrasound and orbital computed tomography. PBMCs were isolated from around 10 ml of fresh peripheral blood by Ficoll-Paque density gradient centrifugation. Trizol reagent was used to extract the total RNA, and its quality was then checked on an Agilent 2100 Bioanalyzer. About this clonotype itself: Its antigen remains unidentified. Base qualities were left out, and no much larger clone turns up one base away.

Sequencing used peripheral blood. This sequence originates from a young woman with stable Graves' hyperthyroidism. Some clones in this sample may be carry-over from other donors' samples. Donor details come from another sample of the same person, matched by shared clones. The rearrangement combines TRBV12-3 or TRBV12-4 with TRBJ2-5; the D segment is perhaps TRBD1 or TRBD2, each sharing 5 matched bases. The CDR3 reads CASSPGRQPETQYF. At the DNA level, the sequence is TGTGCCAGCAGCCCGGGACGTCAGCCGGAGACCCAGTACTTC.